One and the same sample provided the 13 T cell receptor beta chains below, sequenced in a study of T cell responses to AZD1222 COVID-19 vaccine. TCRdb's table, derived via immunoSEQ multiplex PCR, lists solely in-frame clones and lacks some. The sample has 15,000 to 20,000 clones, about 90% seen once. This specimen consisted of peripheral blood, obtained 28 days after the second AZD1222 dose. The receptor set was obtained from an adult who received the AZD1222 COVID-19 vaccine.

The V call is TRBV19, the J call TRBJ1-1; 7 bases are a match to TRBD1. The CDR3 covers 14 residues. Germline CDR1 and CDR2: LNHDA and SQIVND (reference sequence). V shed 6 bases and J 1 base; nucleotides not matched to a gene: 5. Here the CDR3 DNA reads TGTGCCAGTAGACCCGGGACAGAGAACACTGAAGCTTTCTTT. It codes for CASRPGTENTEAFF.

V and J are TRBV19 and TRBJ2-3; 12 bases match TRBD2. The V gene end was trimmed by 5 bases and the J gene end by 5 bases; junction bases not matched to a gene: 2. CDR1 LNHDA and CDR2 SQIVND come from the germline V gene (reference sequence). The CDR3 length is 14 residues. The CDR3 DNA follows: TGTGCCAGTAGTTCTAGCGGGAGGGGAGATACGCAGTATTTT. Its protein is CASSSSGRGDTQYF.

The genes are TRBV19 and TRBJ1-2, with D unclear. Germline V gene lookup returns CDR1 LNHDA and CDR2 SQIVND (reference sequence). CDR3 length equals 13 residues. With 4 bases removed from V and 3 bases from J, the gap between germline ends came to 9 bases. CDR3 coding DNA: TGTGCCAGTAGTAGCGGGCAATACTATGGCTACACCTTC. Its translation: CASSSGQYYGYTF.

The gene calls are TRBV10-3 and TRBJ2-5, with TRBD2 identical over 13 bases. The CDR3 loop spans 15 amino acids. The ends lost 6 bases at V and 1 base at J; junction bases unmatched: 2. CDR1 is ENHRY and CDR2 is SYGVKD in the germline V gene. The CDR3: CAISGLAGVQETQYF. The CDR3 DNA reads TGTGCCATCAGCGGACTAGCGGGAGTCCAAGAGACCCAGTACTTC.

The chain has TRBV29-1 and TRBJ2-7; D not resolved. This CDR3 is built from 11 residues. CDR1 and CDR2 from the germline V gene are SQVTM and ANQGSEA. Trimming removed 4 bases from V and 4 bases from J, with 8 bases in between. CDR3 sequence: CSVVGLYEQYF. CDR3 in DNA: TGCAGCGTTGTTGGGCTATACGAGCAGTACTTC.

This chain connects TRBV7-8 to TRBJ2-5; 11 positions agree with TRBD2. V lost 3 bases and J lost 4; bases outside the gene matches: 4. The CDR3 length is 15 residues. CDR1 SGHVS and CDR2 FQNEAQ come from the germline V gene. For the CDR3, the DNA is TGTGCCAGCAGCTTTAGCGGGGGGGCCGGAGAGACCCAGTACTTC. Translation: CASSFSGGAGETQYF.

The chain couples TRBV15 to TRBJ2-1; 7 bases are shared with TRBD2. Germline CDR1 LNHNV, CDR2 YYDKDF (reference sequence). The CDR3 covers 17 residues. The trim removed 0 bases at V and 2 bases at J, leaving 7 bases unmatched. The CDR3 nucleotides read TGTGCCACCAGCAGAGAGTCGAGCGGGGCCGCCTACAATGAGCAGTTCTTC. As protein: CATSRESSGAAYNEQFF.

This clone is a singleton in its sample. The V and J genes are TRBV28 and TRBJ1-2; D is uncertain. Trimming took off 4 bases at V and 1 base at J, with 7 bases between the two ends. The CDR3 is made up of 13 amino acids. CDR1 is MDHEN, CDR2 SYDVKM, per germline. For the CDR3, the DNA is TGTGCCAGCAGTTCCCAATATAACTATGGCTACACCTTC. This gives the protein CASSSQYNYGYTF.

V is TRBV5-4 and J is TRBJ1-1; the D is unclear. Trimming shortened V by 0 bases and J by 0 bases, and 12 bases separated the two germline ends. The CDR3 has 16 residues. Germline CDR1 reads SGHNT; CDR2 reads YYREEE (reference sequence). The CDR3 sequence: CASSLAAGNMNTEAFF. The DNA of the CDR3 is TGTGCCAGCAGCTTGGCGGCGGGGAACATGAACACTGAAGCTTTCTTT. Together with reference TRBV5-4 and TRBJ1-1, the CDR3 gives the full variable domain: ETGVTQSPTHLIKTRGQQVTLRCSSQSGHNTVSWYQQALGQGPQFIFQYYREEENGRGNFPPRFSGLQFPNYSSELNVNALELDDSALYLCASSLAAGNMNTEAFFGQGTRLTVV.

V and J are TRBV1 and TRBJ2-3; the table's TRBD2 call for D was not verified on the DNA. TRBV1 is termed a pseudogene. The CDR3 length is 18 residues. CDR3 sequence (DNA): TGCACCAGCAGCCCTGGGACTAGCGGGGGGTATAGCACAGATACGCAGTATTTT. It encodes CTSSPGTSGGYSTDTQYF.

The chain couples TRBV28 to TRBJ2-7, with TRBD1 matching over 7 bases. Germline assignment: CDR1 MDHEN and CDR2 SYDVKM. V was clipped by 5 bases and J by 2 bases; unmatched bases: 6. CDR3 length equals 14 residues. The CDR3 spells CASSLATGTYEQYV. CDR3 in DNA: TGTGCCAGCAGTCTCGCGACAGGGACCTACGAGCAGTACGTC.

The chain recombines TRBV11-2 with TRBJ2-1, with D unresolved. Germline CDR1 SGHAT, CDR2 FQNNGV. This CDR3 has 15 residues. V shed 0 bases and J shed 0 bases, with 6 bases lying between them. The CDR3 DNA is TGTGCCAGCAGCTTAGAAAGGCCCTCCTACAATGAGCAGTTCTTC. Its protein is CASSLERPSYNEQFF.

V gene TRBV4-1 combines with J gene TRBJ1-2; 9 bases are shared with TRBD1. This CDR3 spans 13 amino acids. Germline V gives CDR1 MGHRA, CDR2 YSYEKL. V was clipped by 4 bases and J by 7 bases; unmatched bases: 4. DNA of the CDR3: TGCGCCAGCAGCCGGACAGGGGTGACTGGCTACACCTTC. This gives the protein CASSRTGVTGYTF.